These 29 T cell receptor beta chains were sequenced from one sample in a study of T cell responses to AZD1222 COVID-19 vaccine. The repertoire was sequenced with immunoSEQ multiplex PCR; TCRdb's copy has only in-frame clones and lacks some. This sample has approximately 70,000 clones, with roughly four fifths found just once. The sequences come from peripheral blood, collected on day 0 of AZD1222 vaccination. The source is an adult in good health.

This chain joins TRBV4-3 and TRBJ2-1; D perhaps matches TRBD1 (6 bases). The CDR3 spans 15 residues. The germline V gene encodes CDR1 LGHNA and CDR2 YSLEER. V was clipped by 0 bases and J by 2 bases, with 8 bases between them. In DNA form, the CDR3 reads TGCGCCAGCAGCCAAGAGACAGGACCCTACAATGAGCAGTTCTTC. This gives the protein CASSQETGPYNEQFF.

The chain joins TRBV5-1 to TRBJ1-1; 7 nucleotides line up with TRBD1. The V gene end was trimmed by 4 bases and the J gene end by 1 base; junction bases not matched to a gene: 4. The germline V gene has CDR1 SGHRS and CDR2 YFSETQ. The CDR3 extends over 14 amino acids. CDR3 DNA: TGCGCCAGCAGCCCGGGACAGCCGAACACTGAAGCTTTCTTT. This sequence encodes CASSPGQPNTEAFF.

The rearrangement joins TRBV21-1 to TRBJ1-5. TRBV21-1 is a known pseudogene. CDR3 length: 12 residues. As DNA, the CDR3 is TGTGCCAGCAGCCCTGGGGATCAGCCCCAGCATTTT. Protein product: CASSPGDQPQHF.

The genes are TRBV19 and TRBJ2-2; D is undetermined. V dropped 5 bases and J dropped 6 bases, with 7 bases sitting between them. The CDR3 is 12 amino acids. Germline lookup yields CDR1 LNHDA and CDR2 SQIVND (reference sequence). CDR3 in amino acids: CASSGTPGELFF. DNA of the CDR3: TGTGCCAGTAGTGGAACACCCGGGGAGCTGTTTTTT. The full variable domain, its missing parts supplied by reference TRBV19 and TRBJ2-2, is DGGITQSPKYLFRKEGQNVTLSCEQNLNHDAMYWYRQDPGQGLRLIYYSQIVNDFQKGDIAEGYSVSREKKESFPLTVTSAQKNPTAFYLCASSGTPGELFFGEGSRLTVL.

The CDR3 protein is CASSLTKTEAFF. CDR3 in DNA: TGTGCCAGCAGCTTGACTAAAACTGAAGCTTTCTTT. The chain couples TRBV13 to TRBJ1-1; no firm D call. Trimming left V 3 bases short and J 5 bases short, with 7 bases between. The CDR3 has 12 amino acids. Germline values: CDR1 PRHDT, CDR2 FYEKMQ (reference sequence).

The chain is built from TRBV6-6 and TRBJ1-2; a possible D gene is TRBD1 (5 bases). Trimming took 6 bases from V and 0 from J, leaving 14 bases between them. CDR3 length equals 15 residues. Germline-derived CDR1 and CDR2 are MNHNY and SVGAGI (reference sequence). The CDR3 here is CASSGHQATNYGYTF. The DNA of the CDR3 is TGTGCCAGCAGCGGACACCAGGCGACTAACTATGGCTACACCTTC.

The chain couples TRBV5-6 to TRBJ2-7; 7 bases agree with TRBD2. There are 14 residues in the CDR3. The germline gives CDR1 SGHDT, CDR2 YYEEEE. V was clipped by 7 bases and J by 4 bases; unmatched bases: 11. As DNA, the CDR3 is TGTGCCAGCGGCCGAGCGGGGAGGGCTTACGAGCAGTACTTC. Amino acid sequence: CASGRAGRAYEQYF.

The chain links TRBV13 to TRBJ2-2, with TRBD2 matching 10 bases. Trimming at V came to 1 base and at J to 5 bases, leaving 13 bases not matched to a gene. CDR1 is PRHDT and CDR2 is FYEKMQ in the germline V gene (reference sequence). The CDR3 is 19 residues long. This CDR3 reads CASSLEGRLAGSFTGELFF. The CDR3 DNA is TGTGCCAGCAGCTTAGAGGGGAGACTAGCGGGTTCCTTTACCGGGGAGCTGTTTTTT.

This rearrangement joins TRBV10-3 to TRBJ2-2; a possible D gene is TRBD1 (6 bases). The ends were cut back, 2 bases at V and 4 bases at J, with 14 bases in the middle. This CDR3 region has 16 residues. The germline V gene encodes CDR1 ENHRY and CDR2 SYGVKD. In DNA, the CDR3 is TGTGCCATCAGTGAGAAGGACAGAGCCTCCACCGGGGAGCTGTTTTTT. Translation gives CAISEKDRASTGELFF.

This chain links TRBV5-5 with TRBJ1-6; the D is unclear. Trimming left V 4 bases short and J 6 bases short, with 14 bases between. Germline values: CDR1 SGHKS, CDR2 YYEKEE (reference sequence). The CDR3 runs to 15 residues. CDR3 bases: TGTGCCAGCAGCATAGGGCCTAGGGTTAATTCACCCCTCCACTTT. Protein product: CASSIGPRVNSPLHF.

In nucleotides, the CDR3 is TGTGCCAGCAGCGGAGGACGGAATAGCAATCAGCCCCAGCATTTT. Translation gives CASSGGRNSNQPQHF. V usage is TRBV9 and J usage is TRBJ1-5, with no clear D. The germline V gene encodes CDR1 SGDLS and CDR2 YYNGEE. The CDR3 contains 15 residues. V dropped 3 bases and J dropped 0 bases, with 10 bases sitting between them.

The gene calls are TRBV15 and TRBJ2-3, with D tentatively TRBD1 or TRBD2 (5 bases each). This CDR3 has 14 residues. Germline loops: CDR1 LNHNV, CDR2 YYDKDF (reference sequence). Trimming shortened V by 0 bases and J by 6 bases, and 10 bases separated the two germline ends. CDR3 loop: CATSREGTADTQYF. The CDR3 DNA reads as TGTGCCACCAGCAGAGAGGGGACGGCCGATACGCAGTATTTT.

This rearrangement joins TRBV6-6 to TRBJ2-5, with D perhaps being TRBD1 or TRBD2 (6 bases each). Germline-derived CDR1 and CDR2 are MNHNY and SVGAGI (reference sequence). This CDR3 contains 15 residues. Deletions cut 2 bases from V and 5 bases from J, with 15 bases between. The CDR3 bases are TGTGCCAGCAGTTACGGGGGGCAGTCGGACGAGACCCAGTACTTC. Its translation: CASSYGGQSDETQYF.

This chain connects TRBV5-4 to TRBJ2-7; TRBD1 matches at 8 bases. Germline CDR1 SGHNT, CDR2 YYREEE (reference sequence). The V segment lost 4 bases and the J segment 1 base; nucleotides outside the gene matches: 1. The length of the CDR3 is 13 residues. The chain's CDR3 is CASSRTGSYEQYF. CDR3 nucleotide sequence: TGTGCCAGCAGCAGGACAGGGTCCTACGAGCAGTACTTC.

This clone has only one observation. The chain uses TRBV6-2 or TRBV6-3 and TRBJ2-1, with 8 positions matching TRBD2. The CDR3 extends over 16 amino acids. Germline V gene sequence: CDR1 MNHEY, CDR2 SVGEGT. V trimming: 2 bases; J trimming: 5 bases; junction bases outside the gene matches: 8. Here the CDR3 reads CASSYGGGGRHNEQFF. The CDR3 coding sequence is TGTGCCAGCAGTTACGGGGGCGGGGGGCGACACAATGAGCAGTTCTTC.

Only one count was recorded for this clone. The rearrangement links TRBV30 to TRBJ2-4; TRBD1 is a possible D gene (5 bases). V lost 1 base, J lost 4 bases, and 17 bases lay in between. CDR3 size: 16 residues. CDR1 is GTSNPN and CDR2 is SVGIG in the germline V gene (reference sequence). The CDR3 DNA sequence: TGTGCCTGGAGTGATGACAGCATAACTTTTAAAAACATTCAGTACTTC. It specifies CAWSDDSITFKNIQYF. The full variable domain, with the rest looked up from reference TRBV30 and TRBJ2-4, is SQTIHQWPATLVQPVGSPLSLECTVEGTSNPNLYWYRQAAGRGLQLLFYSVGIGQISSEVPQNLSASRPQDRQFILSSKKLLLSDSGFYLCAWSDDSITFKNIQYFGAGTRLSVL.

This clone was counted between two and nine times. This sequence joins TRBV2 and TRBJ2-3; the D gene is possibly TRBD2 (6 bases). Trimming left V 8 bases short and J 3 bases short, with 12 bases between. Germline values: CDR1 SNHLY, CDR2 FYNNEI. The CDR3 is 13 residues long. The CDR3 sequence is CASGGLFTDTQYF. The CDR3 DNA reads TGTGCCAGCGGGGGACTGTTTACAGATACGCAGTATTTT.

V usage is TRBV10-3 and J usage is TRBJ1-2; D not certain. Per the germline V gene, CDR1 is ENHRY and CDR2 is SYGVKD. There are 17 residues in the CDR3. The V end lost 2 bases, the J end lost 3 bases, and 19 bases lay between the germline ends. CDR3 nucleotide sequence: TGTGCCATCAGTGAGCGGGGAAACACGAAGGGAGACTATGGCTACACCTTC. Its protein is CAISERGNTKGDYGYTF.

The rearrangement uses TRBV7-6 and TRBJ2-7, with 11 bases identical to TRBD1. The CDR3 is made up of 15 amino acids. The V gene end was trimmed by 5 bases and the J gene end by 1 base; junction bases not matched to a gene: 4. The germline gives CDR1 SGHVS, CDR2 FNYEAQ. CDR3 in DNA: TGTGCCAGCAGCAGGGACAGGGGGACTTCCTACGAGCAGTACTTC. The encoded protein is CASSRDRGTSYEQYF.

The J gene is TRBJ2-7, the V gene TRBV7-2; the D call may be TRBD1 or TRBD2 (6 bases each). The CDR3 has 13 amino acids. Germline V gives CDR1 SGHTA, CDR2 FQGNSA. V was pared by 6 bases and J by 6 bases, with 15 bases between. The CDR3 here is CASSNQGGFEQYF. CDR3 nucleotide sequence: TGTGCCAGCAGTAACCAAGGGGGGTTCGAGCAGTACTTC.

The V gene is TRBV7-3, the J gene TRBJ2-3; 11 bases line up with TRBD2. Germline V CDR1 and CDR2: SGHTA, FQGTGA. V gave up 5 bases and J gave up 6 bases; unmatched junction bases: 4. This CDR3 region has 14 residues. The CDR3 DNA is TGTGCCAGCAGCCCACTAGCGGGGGAGGATACGCAGTATTTT. Encoded protein: CASSPLAGEDTQYF.

This sequence joins TRBV27 and TRBJ2-7; D is possibly TRBD2 (5 bases). This CDR3 region has 13 residues. V dropped 3 bases and J dropped 2 bases, with 8 bases sitting between them. Per the germline V gene, CDR1 is MNHEY and CDR2 is SMNVEV (reference sequence). In DNA, the CDR3 is TGTGCCAGCAGTTTGGCGGGCGCCTACGAGCAGTACTTC. It encodes CASSLAGAYEQYF.

This chain links TRBV30 with TRBJ1-1, with D possibly matching TRBD1 (6 bases). The CDR3 sequence is 16 residues long. Trimming took 3 bases from V and 7 from J, leaving 24 bases between them. Germline CDR1 reads GTSNPN; CDR2 reads SVGIG (reference sequence). This chain's CDR3 is CAWRYRALLRRDEAFF. DNA for the CDR3: TGTGCCTGGAGGTACAGGGCCCTATTGAGGAGGGATGAAGCTTTCTTT. Full variable domain (outside the CDR3, taken from reference TRBV30 and TRBJ1-1): SQTIHQWPATLVQPVGSPLSLECTVEGTSNPNLYWYRQAAGRGLQLLFYSVGIGQISSEVPQNLSASRPQDRQFILSSKKLLLSDSGFYLCAWRYRALLRRDEAFFGQGTRLTVV.

This clone was seen a single time. The chain recombines TRBV27 with TRBJ1-6; TRBD1 might be the D (5 bases). V was trimmed by 6 bases and J by 14 bases, leaving 14 bases between them. Germline V gives CDR1 MNHEY, CDR2 SMNVEV (reference sequence). CDR3 length: 12 amino acids. Here the CDR3 reads CASRTLGGTLHF. CDR3 coding DNA: TGTGCCAGCAGGACACTCGGGGGGACCCTCCACTTT.

This chain joins TRBV6-5 and TRBJ1-6, with TRBD1 matching over 9 bases. The trim removed 0 bases at V and 5 bases at J, leaving 2 bases unmatched. CDR3 size: 16 residues. Germline V CDR1 and CDR2: MNHEY, SVGAGI. The CDR3 sequence is CASSYSGTGHNSPLHF. The CDR3 DNA follows: TGTGCCAGCAGTTACTCCGGGACAGGGCATAATTCACCCCTCCACTTT.

The CDR3 protein is CASSLENRGGDEAFF. CDR3 nucleotides: TGCGCCAGCAGCTTGGAAAACAGGGGGGGAGATGAAGCTTTCTTT. The rearrangement uses TRBV5-1 and TRBJ1-1; 8 nucleotides agree with TRBD1. Germline V gene sequence: CDR1 SGHRS, CDR2 YFSETQ. The CDR3 covers 15 residues. The junction had 8 bases not matched to a gene; V was cut back by 0 bases and J by 7 bases.

The rearrangement joins TRBV4-2 to TRBJ2-3, with 9 bases aligning to TRBD1. J was trimmed by 4 bases and V by 2 bases; bases with no gene match: 10. There are 17 residues in the CDR3. Per the germline V gene, CDR1 is LGHNA and CDR2 is YNFKEQ. The CDR3 reads CASSQHPGTGTADTQYF. CDR3 bases: TGTGCCAGCAGCCAACACCCTGGGACAGGGACAGCAGATACGCAGTATTTT.

The V call is TRBV7-2, the J call TRBJ2-7; TRBD1 agrees at 7 bases. CDR3 size: 14 residues. V gave up 5 bases and J gave up 6 bases; unmatched junction bases: 10. Germline V gene data show CDR1 as SGHTA and CDR2 as FQGNSA. Here the CDR3 reads CASSPGTALGEQYF. The CDR3 DNA follows: TGTGCCAGCAGCCCAGGGACAGCCCTGGGCGAGCAGTACTTC.

This clone showed up just a few times. The chain combines TRBV5-6 with TRBJ1-3; a weak D match, TRBD1 (6 bases). The V and J ends lost 1 base and 4 bases respectively, with 15 bases between them. The CDR3 covers 16 residues. The germline gives CDR1 SGHDT, CDR2 YYEEEE. CDR3 nucleotide sequence: TGTGCCAGCAGCTTGTTTTCAGGGGTTATAGGAAACACCATATATTTT. This sequence encodes CASSLFSGVIGNTIYF.